This T cell receptor beta chain was identified in a study of T-cell memory formation after mild COVID-19. V gave up 0 bases and J gave up 7 bases, with 11 bases separating them. The CDR3 contains 14 residues. CDR1 SGHRS and CDR2 YFSETQ come from the germline V gene. TCRdb analysed the 5' RACE reads with MiXCR anew, one entry per CDR3 protein. Of approximately 190,000 distinct CDR3 sequences listed, approximately 20% are singletons. Broader study findings: Mainly in CM and EM were contracting CD4+ clones; CD8+ were in EMRA.

This clonotype was counted a few times. Its antigen is unidentified. This TCR was recovered from an adult woman who had mild COVID-19 (a few samples of this study predate the infection). Cell type and time point are not known. Material: PBMCs or a T cell subset sorted from them (not recorded which). This chain links TRBV5-1 with TRBJ2-1; D is unresolved. CDR3 loop: CASSLAHERNEQFF. Written as DNA, the CDR3 is TGCGCCAGCAGCTTGGCTCATGAACGGAATGAGCAGTTCTTC.